The 12 T cell receptor beta chains presented below share a single source sample, sequenced in a study of blood T cell repertoires in COVID-19. Data came from immunoSEQ multiplex PCR; TCRdb stores just in-frame clones and leaves some out. Of roughly 430,000 clones in the sample, 70% to 90% are singletons; the top ten hold roughly 1.4%. The source material was PBMCs or T cells enriched from blood (not recorded which). The receptors were gathered from a woman aged 18-29 years who had been exposed to COVID-19.

The sample holds one count of this clone. CDR3 DNA: TGTGCCAGCAGTTTACGGGGCGGGACAGCAAAAGATCAGCCCCAGCATTTT. This encodes CASSLRGGTAKDQPQHF. The chain combines TRBV27 with TRBJ1-5; 7 bases fit TRBD1. There are 17 residues in the CDR3. With 2 bases clipped from V and 5 bases from J, the junction kept 12 bases outside the gene matches. Germline assignment: CDR1 MNHEY and CDR2 SMNVEV (reference sequence).

J is TRBJ1-4 and V is TRBV5-1; the match to TRBD1 covers 9 bases. In germline, CDR1 is SGHRS, CDR2 YFSETQ. This CDR3 is 18 amino acids long. V shed 4 bases and J 5 bases; nucleotides not matched to a gene: 15. CDR3 sequence (DNA): TGCGCCAGCAGCCCGGGGACAGGGCAGATCGGGCAGAATGAAAAACTGTTTTTT. Translation gives CASSPGTGQIGQNEKLFF.

V and J are TRBV7-9 and TRBJ1-4; tentatively, D is TRBD1 (6 bases). The CDR3 has 13 amino acids. V was shortened by 3 bases and J by 8 bases, with 10 bases between the two germline ends. CDR1 is SEHNR and CDR2 is FQNEAQ in the germline V gene (reference sequence). The CDR3 spells CASSFGQLEKLFF. The CDR3 coding sequence is TGTGCCAGCAGCTTCGGACAGCTAGAAAAACTGTTTTTT.

J is TRBJ2-5 and V is TRBV18; D gene unclear. The CDR3 runs 16 residues. Germline V gene sequence: CDR1 KGHSH, CDR2 LQKENI. The V and J ends lost 3 bases and 2 bases respectively, with 16 bases between them. The CDR3 sequence is CASSPIQSMHQETQYF. In DNA form, the CDR3 reads TGTGCCAGCTCACCCATTCAGTCAATGCATCAAGAGACCCAGTACTTC.

CDR3 DNA sequence: TGTGCCAGCAGCTTGACAGGGTTTACTAATGAAAAACTGTTTTTT. Its protein product is CASSLTGFTNEKLFF. The genes are TRBV7-9 and TRBJ1-4, with 7 bases fitting TRBD1. Germline V lookup: CDR1 SEHNR, CDR2 FQNEAQ (reference sequence). V shed 3 bases, J shed 2 bases, and the junction held 3 bases outside the gene matches. This CDR3 is 15 amino acids long.

This chain connects TRBV4-1 to TRBJ2-1; 14 bases line up with TRBD2. The CDR3 consists of 20 residues. Germline CDR1 reads MGHRA; CDR2 reads YSYEKL. V gave up 1 base and J gave up 9 bases; unmatched junction bases: 17. The DNA of the CDR3 is TGCGCCAGCAGCCAAGGACGACTAGCGGGAGGGCCGGGTTTGGTTAGTGAGCAGTTCTTC. This codes for CASSQGRLAGGPGLVSEQFF.

The rearrangement joins TRBV19 to TRBJ2-2; the D gene is possibly TRBD1 (5 bases). Germline loops: CDR1 LNHDA, CDR2 SQIVND (reference sequence). CDR3 length: 17 amino acids. Trimming pared 3 bases from V and 6 bases from J, leaving 20 bases between. As DNA, the CDR3 is TGTGCCAGTAGTATTTCGGATTGGGCAGGGATGTCCGGGGAGCTGTTTTTT. Its protein is CASSISDWAGMSGELFF.

This chain links TRBV5-1 with TRBJ2-1, with TRBD2 matching over 12 bases. Germline V gives CDR1 SGHRS, CDR2 YFSETQ. The CDR3 runs to 17 residues. Losses at the gene ends were 0 bases for V and 7 bases for J; bases not matched to a gene: 8. CDR3 nucleotide sequence: TGCGCCAGCAGCTTGGCCAGACTAGCGGGAGTCGGGAATGAGCAGTTCTTC. Translated: CASSLARLAGVGNEQFF. The full variable domain, rest sourced from reference TRBV5-1 and TRBJ2-1, is KAGVTQTPRYLIKTRGQQVTLSCSPISGHRSVSWYQQTPGQGLQFLFEYFSETQRNKGNFPGRFSGRQFSNSRSEMNVSTLELGDSALYLCASSLARLAGVGNEQFFGPGTRLTVL.

The chain carries TRBV27 and TRBJ1-5; 8 nucleotides line up with TRBD1. With 5 bases clipped from V and 6 bases from J, the junction kept 9 bases outside the gene matches. The CDR3 is 15 residues long. Looked up from germline, CDR1 is MNHEY and CDR2 is SMNVEV (reference sequence). The CDR3, as DNA: TGTGCCAGCAGTCCGAGGACAGGGCTGGGTCAGCCCCAGCATTTT. Translated, it gives CASSPRTGLGQPQHF.

The chain uses TRBV4-3 and TRBJ1-5; TRBD1 is a possible D gene (5 bases). V lost 5 bases and J 2 bases, leaving 13 bases between the germline ends. Germline CDR1 and CDR2: LGHNA and YSLEER. The CDR3 has 15 residues. CDR3 region: CASSNDGGGNQPQHF. The DNA for the CDR3 is TGCGCCAGCAGCAACGACGGGGGGGGCAATCAGCCCCAGCATTTT.

This clone was seen once. The V call is TRBV20-1, the J call TRBJ1-6, with D uncertain. Germline V CDR1 and CDR2: DFQATT, SNEGSKA (reference sequence). This CDR3 contains 14 residues. Deletions cut 3 bases from V and 7 bases from J, with 13 bases between. CDR3 amino acids: CSASRRNKNSPLHF. The CDR3 DNA sequence: TGCAGTGCTAGTCGCAGGAACAAGAATTCACCCCTCCACTTT.

V gene TRBV9 combines with J gene TRBJ2-7; 7 bases align to TRBD1. Per germline, CDR1 SGDLS and CDR2 YYNGEE. V shed 2 bases and J 7 bases; nucleotides not matched to a gene: 9. CDR3 length: 14 residues. The CDR3 DNA reads TGTGCCAGCAGCGTCGCCTCAGGGGGTTGGGAGCAGTACTTC. Protein sequence: CASSVASGGWEQYF.